These 3 T cell receptor beta chains originate from one sample sequenced in a study of CD8+CD57+ T cells in acquired aplastic anemia. The study profiled TCR beta VDJ and CDR3 using genomic DNA as template. TCRdb called the reads again in MiXCR, with one record for every CDR3 protein. The repertoire includes 95,000 to 120,000 distinct CDR3 sequences, roughly 51% of them detected once, and around a third sits in the top ten. Sequencing input: sorted CD4+, CD8+, or CD8+CD57+ T cells (not recorded which) from PBMCs. These receptors came from a human donor in good health, serving as a control.

This clonotype was seen many times. The gene calls are TRBV12-3 or TRBV12-4 and TRBJ1-2; tentatively, D is TRBD1 (5 bases). V lost 6 bases and J 4 bases, leaving 12 bases between the germline ends. The CDR3 sequence is 13 residues long. The CDR3 is CASSPGGSYGYTF. Here the CDR3 DNA reads TGTGCCAGCAGCCCCGGGGGGAGCTATGGCTACACCTTC.

The chain is built from TRBV19 and TRBJ1-3, with D possibly TRBD1 on 5 matching bases. This CDR3 comprises 14 residues. CDR1 LNHDA and CDR2 SQIVND come from the germline V gene (reference sequence). The V gene lost 6 bases and the J gene lost 0 bases, with 9 bases spanning the gap. The CDR3 nucleotides read TGTGCCAGTAGGGGGCCGTACTCTGGAAACACCATATATTTT. Translation gives CASRGPYSGNTIYF.

This clonotype was detected ten times or more. The chain couples TRBV7-3 to TRBJ2-1, with TRBD1 matching over 10 bases. This CDR3 has 13 amino acids. V shed 5 bases and J 5 bases; nucleotides not matched to a gene: 0. Germline-derived CDR1 and CDR2 are SGHTA and FQGTGA. The CDR3 sequence is CASSGQGDNEQFF. In DNA, the CDR3 is TGTGCCAGCAGCGGACAGGGGGACAATGAGCAGTTCTTC.